The source of this T cell receptor beta chain is a study of patients and donors after allogeneic stem cell transplantation. TCRdb reprocessed the RT-PCR reads via MiXCR and lists one record per CDR3 protein. The table includes 920,000 or so distinct CDR3 sequences, more than 15% detected once. The germline gives CDR1 DFQATT, CDR2 SNEGSKA (reference sequence). V lost 0 bases to trimming and J lost 7 bases, with 7 bases between them. This CDR3 contains 11 residues. The TCR comes from a human donor who was either an allogeneic HSCT recipient or a stem cell or donor lymphocyte infusion donor (not recorded which). It is not recorded whose cells these are; they may come from a transplant donor. This sequence joins TRBV20-1 and TRBJ2-7; no definite D call. The sample consisted of blood, either unsorted or a sorted T cell fraction (not recorded which). The CDR3 loop reads CSARDLGEQYF. CDR3 coding DNA: TGCAGTGCTAGAGATCTGGGGGAGCAGTACTTC.